Each of the 28 T cell receptor beta chains below was sequenced from the same sample in a study of T cells in pancreatic ductal adenocarcinoma. Surgery without prior neoadjuvant therapy was the treatment of the selected pancreatic ductal adenocarcinoma patients. The assay was immunoSEQ multiplex PCR, and TCRdb's table has in-frame clones only and misses some. The sample holds approximately 97,000 clones; roughly 95% are singletons and the top ten take 2.5% to 3.5%. The sequencing input was PBMCs. These receptors all stem from a human donor with pancreatic ductal adenocarcinoma.

The chain combines TRBV2 with TRBJ2-1; tentative D call: TRBD1 (6 bases). This CDR3 region has 12 residues. Trimming left V 2 bases short and J 8 bases short, with 7 bases between. CDR1 and CDR2 (germline): SNHLY, FYNNEI. This CDR3 reads CASSEQGYEQFF. CDR3 in DNA: TGTGCCAGCAGTGAACAGGGGTATGAGCAGTTCTTC.

This sequence joins TRBV6-6 and TRBJ2-7, with TRBD2 as a possible D gene (6 bases). CDR1 and CDR2 (germline): MNHNY, SVGAGI (reference sequence). Deletions cut 2 bases from V and 5 bases from J, with 13 bases between. The CDR3 consists of 14 residues. DNA of the CDR3: TGTGCCAGCAGTTACGGGGACTCCTTGGACGAGCAGTACTTC. Protein sequence: CASSYGDSLDEQYF.

V is TRBV10-3 and J is TRBJ2-3; the D is unclear. The CDR3 consists of 13 residues. V was trimmed by 3 bases and J by 2 bases, leaving 6 bases between them. Germline V CDR1 and CDR2: ENHRY, SYGVKD. Here the CDR3 reads CAISDSLTDTQYF. The CDR3 DNA is TGTGCCATCAGTGACTCCCTCACAGATACGCAGTATTTT.

V usage is TRBV27 and J usage is TRBJ2-6, with D uncertain. The length of the CDR3 is 15 residues. The V gene lost 7 bases and the J gene lost 0 bases, with 10 bases spanning the gap. Germline CDR1 and CDR2: MNHEY and SMNVEV (reference sequence). CDR3 sequence (DNA): TGTGCCAGCACCTCCTCTCGCTCTGGGGCCAACGTCCTGACTTTC. Encoded protein: CASTSSRSGANVLTF.

The V gene is TRBV19, the J gene TRBJ1-2; D is unclear. Trimming stripped 1 base from V and 5 bases from J, with 8 bases between. In germline, CDR1 is LNHDA, CDR2 SQIVND (reference sequence). The CDR3 is made up of 13 amino acids. In DNA form, the CDR3 reads TGTGCCAGTAGTATAGGCAGGTGGTATGGCTACACCTTC. This sequence encodes CASSIGRWYGYTF.

The rearrangement joins TRBV19 to TRBJ1-5, with D uncertain. The CDR3 sequence is 13 residues long. V was pared by 5 bases and J by 5 bases, with 10 bases between. Germline-derived CDR1 and CDR2 are LNHDA and SQIVND (reference sequence). The CDR3 DNA reads TGTGCCAGTAGTTGGAGCAGTTATCAGCCCCAGCATTTT. It codes for CASSWSSYQPQHF.

The gene calls are TRBV7-7 and TRBJ2-1; the D is unclear. V dropped 5 bases and J dropped 8 bases, with 16 bases sitting between them. This CDR3 region has 14 residues. Germline V gene data show CDR1 as SSHAT and CDR2 as FNYEAQ (reference sequence). The CDR3 DNA reads TGTGCCAGCAGCCAAGGCCCTAGTTCCCATGAGCAGTTCTTC. Translating gives CASSQGPSSHEQFF. Full variable domain (remainder filled in from reference TRBV7-7 and TRBJ2-1): GAGVSQSPRYKVTKRGQDVTLRCDPISSHATLYWYQQALGQGPEFLTYFNYEAQPDKSGLPSDRFSAERPEGSISTLTIQRTEQRDSAMYRCASSQGPSSHEQFFGPGTRLTVL.

The V gene is TRBV28, the J gene TRBJ1-1; 7 bases line up with TRBD1. Germline CDR1 reads MDHEN; CDR2 reads SYDVKM. The CDR3 sequence is 12 residues long. V was clipped by 7 bases and J by 5 bases; unmatched bases: 4. The CDR3 DNA is TGTGCCAGCAACACCAGGGGGACTGAAGCTTTCTTT. Translated, it gives CASNTRGTEAFF.

CDR3 sequence reads: CASSLRGGFRGSGANVLTF. The CDR3 DNA sequence: TGTGCCAGCAGCTTACGGGGGGGGTTCCGGGGCTCTGGGGCCAACGTCCTGACTTTC. The chain recombines TRBV7-8 with TRBJ2-6; 8 bases fit TRBD2. V shed 2 bases and J 0 bases; nucleotides not matched to a gene: 9. Germline CDR1 is SGHVS and CDR2 is FQNEAQ. The CDR3 has 19 amino acids.

The rearrangement uses TRBV10-2 and TRBJ1-1; TRBD1 agrees at 8 bases. V trimming: 6 bases; J trimming: 1 base; junction bases outside the gene matches: 16. This CDR3 has 18 residues. CDR1 WSHSY and CDR2 SAAADI come from the germline V gene. The CDR3 spells CASRHGTGSPEQNTEAFF. The CDR3 nucleotides are TGCGCCAGCAGACACGGGACAGGAAGCCCGGAGCAGAACACTGAAGCTTTCTTT.

The chain recombines TRBV5-1 with TRBJ1-1; TRBD1 might be the D (6 bases). The germline V gene encodes CDR1 SGHRS and CDR2 YFSETQ. V lost 4 bases, J lost 1 base, and 20 bases lay in between. This CDR3 spans 17 amino acids. In DNA form, the CDR3 reads TGCGCCAGCAGCCGAGGACCATCCACAGGGTCGAACACTGAAGCTTTCTTT. This sequence encodes CASSRGPSTGSNTEAFF. The full variable domain, rest sourced from reference TRBV5-1 and TRBJ1-1, is KAGVTQTPRYLIKTRGQQVTLSCSPISGHRSVSWYQQTPGQGLQFLFEYFSETQRNKGNFPGRFSGRQFSNSRSEMNVSTLELGDSALYLCASSRGPSTGSNTEAFFGQGTRLTVV.

V usage is TRBV28 and J usage is TRBJ2-7; D is perhaps TRBD2 (5 bases). Germline V gene sequence: CDR1 MDHEN, CDR2 SYDVKM. The CDR3 has 14 residues. The germline V and J ends were trimmed by 3 bases and 3 bases, with 12 bases remaining between them. This chain's CDR3 is CASSFGGSLYEQYF. Here the CDR3 DNA reads TGTGCCAGCAGTTTCGGCGGGTCCCTCTACGAGCAGTACTTC.

This chain joins TRBV29-1 and TRBJ2-5; 7 nucleotides agree with TRBD2. V lost 6 bases and J lost 3; bases outside the gene matches: 7. The germline gives CDR1 SQVTM, CDR2 ANQGSEA. CDR3 length equals 13 residues. CDR3 sequence reads: CSVPGLGEETQYF. The DNA for the CDR3 is TGCAGCGTCCCCGGACTAGGGGAAGAGACCCAGTACTTC.

CDR3 in DNA: TGTCCCGACCGGCGGCGGGAGAAGCAGACCCAGTACTTC. The encoded protein is CPDRRREKQTQYF. The rearrangement links TRBV25-1 to TRBJ2-5, with 7 bases aligning to TRBD2. CDR1 and CDR2 (germline): MGHDK, SYGVNS. The CDR3 totals 13 residues.

A single count supports this clone. The CDR3 protein is CASSSAGTGLDTIYF. The CDR3 bases are TGTGCCAGCAGCTCTGCCGGGACAGGGTTAGACACCATATATTTT. The chain joins TRBV7-2 to TRBJ1-3, with TRBD1 matching over 9 bases. V trimming: 4 bases; J trimming: 8 bases; junction bases outside the gene matches: 9. This CDR3 has 15 residues. The germline gives CDR1 SGHTA, CDR2 FQGNSA. The entire variable domain, with the rest obtained from reference TRBV7-2 and TRBJ1-3, is as follows: GAGVSQSPSNKVTEKGKDVELRCDPISGHTALYWYRQSLGQGLEFLIYFQGNSAPDKSGLPSDRFSAERTGGSVSTLTIQRTQQEDSAVYLCASSSAGTGLDTIYFGEGSWLTVV.

This chain links TRBV6-4 with TRBJ2-3, with 9 bases lining up with TRBD2. The CDR3 runs to 15 residues. From germline, CDR1 is MRHNA and CDR2 SNTAGT. Germline trimming cut 3 bases from V and 2 bases from J; bases unmatched to any gene: 3. CDR3 nucleotides: TGTGCCAGCAGTGATGGCGGGAGGGACACAGATACGCAGTATTTT. This codes for CASSDGGRDTDTQYF.

The rearrangement joins TRBV6-5 to TRBJ2-3; D possibly corresponds to TRBD1 (5 bases). The CDR3 contains 14 residues. Germline V CDR1 and CDR2: MNHEY, SVGAGI. The ends were cut back, 0 bases at V and 5 bases at J, with 9 bases in the middle. DNA for the CDR3: TGTGCCAGCAGTTACTCGACAGCAAGAGATACGCAGTATTTT. It encodes CASSYSTARDTQYF.

The J gene is TRBJ2-1, the V gene TRBV5-8; 9 positions agree with TRBD2. The V gene's germline CDR1 is SGHTS and CDR2 YDEGEE. The CDR3 consists of 17 residues. V gave up 4 bases and J gave up 3 bases; unmatched junction bases: 11. The CDR3 bases are TGTGCCAGCAGCCTCAGGGGTGGTAGCGGGAGCTACAATGAGCAGTTCTTC. Its protein product is CASSLRGGSGSYNEQFF.

This clone is a singleton in its sample. The chain has TRBV29-1 and TRBJ2-7; TRBD2 aligns across 11 bases. The germline gives CDR1 SQVTM, CDR2 ANQGSEA. The CDR3 loop spans 15 amino acids. J lost 0 bases, V lost 7 bases, and 8 bases had no gene match. The CDR3 protein is CSALRGTSGSYEQYF. CDR3 bases: TGCAGCGCCCTCCGGGGGACTAGCGGCTCCTACGAGCAGTACTTC.

J is TRBJ2-1 and V is TRBV6-4, with D perhaps matching TRBD1 (5 bases). Germline V gene sequence: CDR1 MRHNA, CDR2 SNTAGT. Trimming shortened V by 3 bases and J by 2 bases, and 14 bases separated the two germline ends. The CDR3 consists of 16 residues. CDR3 protein: CASSEYQGGPYNEQFF. The CDR3 nucleotides are TGTGCCAGCAGTGAATATCAGGGCGGACCCTACAATGAGCAGTTCTTC.

Turning to this clone: The junction shows a germline mismatch at one end, possibly a read error. This chain uses TRBV2 with TRBJ1-4; 9 bases match TRBD1. The CDR3 totals 14 residues. Germline CDR1 reads SNHLY; CDR2 reads FYNNEI. CDR3 bases: TGTGCCAGCAGTGGTTGGGACAGGGACCATAATCTGAAATTT. This codes for CASSGWDRDHNLKF. The full variable domain, its missing parts supplied by reference TRBV2 and TRBJ1-4, is EPEVTQTPSHQVTQMGQEVILRCVPISNHLYFYWYRQILGQKVEFLVSFYNNEISEKSEIFDDQFSVERPDGSNFTLKIRSTKLEDSAMYFCASSGWDRDHNLKFGSGTQLSVL.

The rearrangement joins TRBV30 to TRBJ2-2; 15 nucleotides match TRBD2. Per germline, CDR1 GTSNPN and CDR2 SVGIG (reference sequence). With V trimmed by 3 bases and J by 4 bases, 12 bases remained unmatched. The CDR3 contains 19 residues. CDR3 in amino acids: CAWSAIRTSGRGSTGELFF. In nucleotides, the CDR3 is TGTGCCTGGAGCGCCATCCGGACTAGCGGGAGGGGGAGCACCGGGGAGCTGTTTTTT.

This clone came up a few times. The CDR3 sequence: CASSYSGGSSYEQYF. The CDR3 DNA is TGTGCCAGCAGTTACTCAGGCGGGAGCTCCTACGAGCAGTACTTC. This chain links TRBV6-5 with TRBJ2-7, with 7 bases identical to TRBD2. Germline V gene sequence: CDR1 MNHEY, CDR2 SVGAGI. With V trimmed by 0 bases and J by 0 bases, 2 bases remained unmatched. This CDR3 spans 15 amino acids.

This clone was counted once. This chain connects TRBV5-5 to TRBJ2-5; TRBD1 matches at 7 bases. With V trimmed by 0 bases and J by 6 bases, 8 bases remained unmatched. Germline values: CDR1 SGHKS, CDR2 YYEKEE (reference sequence). The CDR3 runs to 15 residues. CDR3: CASSLGGQPLKTQYF. The CDR3 DNA reads TGTGCCAGCAGCTTGGGGGGACAGCCTCTGAAGACCCAGTACTTC.

The chain links TRBV30 to TRBJ2-1; 12 bases match TRBD1. The CDR3 contains 15 residues. J gave up 8 bases and V 4 bases, and 9 bases lay outside the gene matches. The V gene's germline CDR1 is GTSNPN and CDR2 SVGIG (reference sequence). CDR3 protein: CAWTPGTGGWDEQFF. The CDR3 DNA follows: TGTGCCTGGACCCCCGGGACAGGGGGCTGGGATGAGCAGTTCTTC.

This chain connects TRBV7-2 to TRBJ1-2; 9 bases map to TRBD1. The CDR3 runs to 13 residues. CDR1 SGHTA and CDR2 FQGNSA come from the germline V gene. The trim removed 6 bases at V and 7 bases at J, leaving 6 bases unmatched. The CDR3 DNA is TGTGCCAGCAGTTTACAGGGGGCGCTTGGCTACACCTTC. It is translated as CASSLQGALGYTF. Full variable domain (remainder filled in from reference TRBV7-2 and TRBJ1-2): GAGVSQSPSNKVTEKGKDVELRCDPISGHTALYWYRQSLGQGLEFLIYFQGNSAPDKSGLPSDRFSAERTGGSVSTLTIQRTQQEDSAVYLCASSLQGALGYTFGSGTRLTVV.

Notes on this clone: One junction end disagrees with the germline gene, perhaps due to a read error. V is TRBV19 and J is TRBJ2-7; D gene unclear. The CDR3 is 10 amino acids. Germline assignment: CDR1 LNHDA and CDR2 SQIVND (reference sequence). The CDR3 loop is CASTPLRKHF. The CDR3 coding sequence is TGTGCCAGTACCCCCTTGAGGAAGCACTTC.

This chain links TRBV7-9 with TRBJ2-7, with D perhaps TRBD1 (6 bases). V lost 5 bases to trimming and J lost 3 bases, with 14 bases between them. The CDR3 spans 14 residues. Germline CDR1 SEHNR, CDR2 FQNEAQ (reference sequence). The CDR3 spells CASSKSGDGYEQYF. Here the CDR3 DNA reads TGTGCCAGCAGCAAATCAGGGGACGGCTACGAGCAGTACTTC. Based on the CDR3 plus reference TRBV7-9 and TRBJ2-7, the full variable domain is DTGVSQNPRHKITKRGQNVTFRCDPISEHNRLYWYRQTLGQGPEFLTYFQNEAQLEKSRLLSDRFSAERPKGSFSTLEIQRTEQGDSAMYLCASSKSGDGYEQYFGPGTRLTVT.